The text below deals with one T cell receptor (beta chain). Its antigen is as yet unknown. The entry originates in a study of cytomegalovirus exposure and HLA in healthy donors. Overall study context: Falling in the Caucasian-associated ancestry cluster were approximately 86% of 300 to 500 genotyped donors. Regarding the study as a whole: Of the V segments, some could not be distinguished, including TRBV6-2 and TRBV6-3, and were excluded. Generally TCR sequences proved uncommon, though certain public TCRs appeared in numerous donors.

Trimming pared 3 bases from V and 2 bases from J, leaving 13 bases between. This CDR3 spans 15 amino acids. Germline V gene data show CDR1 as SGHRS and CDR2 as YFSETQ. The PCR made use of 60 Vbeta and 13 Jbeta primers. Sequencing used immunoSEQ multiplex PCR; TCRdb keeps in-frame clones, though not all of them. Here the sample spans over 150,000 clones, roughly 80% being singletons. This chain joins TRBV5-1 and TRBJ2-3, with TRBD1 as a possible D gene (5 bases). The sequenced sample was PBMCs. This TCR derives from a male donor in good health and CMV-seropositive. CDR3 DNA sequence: TGCGCCAGCAGCTCTCCTAGGGGTTCCACAGATACGCAGTATTTT. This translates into CASSSPRGSTDTQYF.